A few counts support the clone carrying this T cell receptor beta chain. Original methodology: Researchers report that nucleated cell counts were estimated from reference gene primer amplification. Using immunoSEQ multiplex PCR, the repertoire was profiled, and TCRdb retains in-frame clones only, with some absent. That table supplies the V and J calls and clone size; D and trimming were determined from the DNA. The data hold some 130,000 clones, with roughly four fifths observed a single time. This sample was taken from a study of blood T cell repertoires in COVID-19. Study at large: Whether acute or convalescent, the COVID-19 samples came from the United States, Italy and Spain. Sample material is recorded as cDNA or gDNA derived from T cells, B-cell-depleted T cells, or PBMCs.

The sample was peripheral blood. This TCR was sampled from a man older than 75 with acute or convalescent COVID-19.

CDR3 in amino acids: CASSESLASDEQFF. In DNA form, the CDR3 reads TGTGCCAGCAGTGAATCTCTAGCGTCTGATGAGCAGTTCTTC. The chain has TRBV2 and TRBJ2-1; possibly TRBD2 for D (6 bases). Looked up from germline, CDR1 is SNHLY and CDR2 is FYNNEI. This CDR3 comprises 14 residues. The V and J ends lost 2 bases and 8 bases respectively, with 13 bases between them. The full variable domain, with the rest looked up from reference TRBV2 and TRBJ2-1, is EPEVTQTPSHQVTQMGQEVILRCVPISNHLYFYWYRQILGQKVEFLVSFYNNEISEKSEIFDDQFSVERPDGSNFTLKIRSTKLEDSAMYFCASSESLASDEQFFGPGTRLTVL.